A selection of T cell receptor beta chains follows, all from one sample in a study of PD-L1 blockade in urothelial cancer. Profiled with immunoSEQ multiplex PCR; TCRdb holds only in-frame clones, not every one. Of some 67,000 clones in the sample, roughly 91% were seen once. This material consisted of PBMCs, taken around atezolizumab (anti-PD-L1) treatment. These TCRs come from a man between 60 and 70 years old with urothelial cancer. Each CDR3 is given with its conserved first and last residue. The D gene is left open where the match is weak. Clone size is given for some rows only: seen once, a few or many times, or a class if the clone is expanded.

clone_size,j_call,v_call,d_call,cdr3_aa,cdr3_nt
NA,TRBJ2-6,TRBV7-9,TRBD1,CASSRRGQAITGANVLTF,TGTGCCAGCAGCCGGAGGGGACAGGCTATTACTGGGGCCAACGTCCTGACTTTC
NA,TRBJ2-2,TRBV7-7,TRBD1,CASSSTQGAGELFF,TGTGCCAGCAGCTCAACCCAGGGGGCCGGGGAGCTGTTTTTT
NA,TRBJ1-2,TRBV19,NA,CASSIGERRLYGYTF,TGTGCCAGTAGTATAGGTGAACGGCGACTCTATGGCTACACCTTC
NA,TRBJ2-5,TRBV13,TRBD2,CASSVAGVLETQYF,TGTGCCAGCAGCGTTGCGGGGGTCCTAGAGACCCAGTACTTC
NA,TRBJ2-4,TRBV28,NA,CASRTQGLMAKNIQYF,TGTGCCAGCAGAACCCAGGGCCTTATGGCCAAAAACATTCAGTACTTC
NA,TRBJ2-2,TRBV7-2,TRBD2,CASSLEPAGAWRGELFF,TGTGCCAGCAGCTTAGAACCAGCGGGAGCTTGGAGGGGGGAGCTGTTTTTT
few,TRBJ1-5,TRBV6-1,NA,CASDRRGQTAQHF,TGTGCCAGCGATAGGAGGGGCCAAACGGCCCAGCATTTT
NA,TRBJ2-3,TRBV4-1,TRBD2,CASSQDPTAGGTDTQYF,TGCGCCAGCAGCCAAGATCCGACAGCGGGAGGCACAGATACGCAGTATTTT
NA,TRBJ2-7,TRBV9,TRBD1,CASSVGTGGFFGEQYF,TGTGCCAGCAGCGTCGGGACAGGGGGGTTTTTTGGCGAGCAGTACTTC
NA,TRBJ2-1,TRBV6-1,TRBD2,CASSVSSGGYNEQFF,TGTGCCAGCAGTGTATCTAGCGGGGGATACAATGAGCAGTTCTTC
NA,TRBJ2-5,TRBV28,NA,CASSGRGGIETQYF,TGTGCCAGCAGTGGTAGGGGGGGCATAGAGACCCAGTACTTC
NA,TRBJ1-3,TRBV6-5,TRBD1,CASSYSGGIGGNTIYF,TGTGCCAGCAGTTACTCAGGGGGCATCGGAGGAAACACCATATATTTT
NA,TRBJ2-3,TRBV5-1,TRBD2,CASSTLRAGFTDTQYF,TGCGCCAGCAGCACGCTTCGAGCGGGATTCACAGATACGCAGTATTTT
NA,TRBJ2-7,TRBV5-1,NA,CASSSGTLEGHEQYF,TGCGCCAGCAGCAGTGGGACACTCGAAGGCCACGAGCAGTACTTC
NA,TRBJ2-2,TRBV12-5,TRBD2,CASGSPAGGSNTGELFF,TGTGCTAGTGGTTCCCCGGCGGGGGGATCGAACACCGGGGAGCTGTTTTTT
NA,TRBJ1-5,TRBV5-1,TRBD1,CASSLEGQVDQPQHF,TGCGCCAGCAGCTTGGAGGGACAGGTGGATCAGCCCCAGCATTTT
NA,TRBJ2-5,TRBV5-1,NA,CASSYYWGRETQYF,TGCGCCAGCAGCTACTATTGGGGGCGGGAGACCCAGTACTTC
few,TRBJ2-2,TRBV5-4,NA,CASSLAILGHGELFF,TGTGCCAGCAGCTTGGCAATCTTGGGGCACGGGGAGCTGTTTTTT
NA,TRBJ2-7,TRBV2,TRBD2,CASTSGTYEQYF,TGTGCCAGCACTAGCGGAACCTACGAGCAGTACTTC